This entry concerns a single TCR beta chain. These data belong to a study of blood T cell repertoires in COVID-19. The CDR3 totals 15 residues. The V gene lost 0 bases and the J gene lost 3 bases, with 12 bases spanning the gap. Germline V lookup: CDR1 SGHDT, CDR2 YYEEEE. TCRdb's copy holds only in-frame clones and misses some; the assay was immunoSEQ multiplex PCR. Here the sample spans 20,000 or so clones, roughly 86% being singletons. Input material: peripheral blood. The sequence was obtained from a man aged 50-59 years with active COVID-19. This rearrangement joins TRBV5-6 to TRBJ2-5, with D perhaps TRBD1 (6 bases). The CDR3 nucleotides read TGTGCCAGCAGCTTGGACTTCCAGGGGAAAGAGACCCAGTACTTC. This sequence encodes CASSLDFQGKETQYF.